This T cell receptor beta chain derives from a study of blood T cell repertoires in COVID-19. In Seattle, patients joined the study during active infection and were tracked longitudinally. Authors' analysis steps: Amplifying reference gene primers gave estimates of nucleated cell counts. TCRdb's table, derived via immunoSEQ multiplex PCR, lists solely in-frame clones and lacks some. V and J calls and clone size come straight from that table; D and trimming were deduced from the DNA. Seen here are 380,000 or so clones, around nine tenths observed once, and the top ten hold roughly 7.1%. The sequence was obtained from a woman aged 55-70 years with COVID-19, enrolled during active disease. Material for sequencing was peripheral blood.

CDR3 protein: CATSRGGFNQPQHF. For the CDR3, the DNA is TGTGCCACCAGCCGAGGGGGCTTTAATCAGCCCCAGCATTTT. This chain connects TRBV15 to TRBJ1-5; 7 nucleotides agree with TRBD1. The CDR3 has 14 residues. The V and J ends lost 5 bases and 4 bases, in that order; junction bases with no gene match: 5. CDR1 and CDR2 from the germline V gene are LNHNV and YYDKDF (reference sequence).